This passage covers 21 T cell receptor beta chains from one sample sequenced in a study of blood T cell repertoires in COVID-19. TCRdb's table, derived via immunoSEQ multiplex PCR, lists solely in-frame clones and lacks some. The sample includes 130,000 to 150,000 clones, over 70% seen only once; the top ten take approximately 3.4%. The sample taken for sequencing was peripheral blood. The source is an older man who had recovered from COVID-19.

This rearrangement joins TRBV6-5 to TRBJ1-1; D is undetermined. The germline V gene encodes CDR1 MNHEY and CDR2 SVGAGI. The CDR3 has 13 residues. The V and J ends lost 1 base and 4 bases respectively, with 7 bases between them. The CDR3 bases are TGTGCCAGCAGTTACTGGAGGGCCACTGAAGCTTTCTTT. It codes for CASSYWRATEAFF.

The rearrangement joins TRBV23-1 to TRBJ2-3, with D perhaps matching TRBD1 (6 bases). TRBV23-1 qualifies as an ORF whose function is uncertain. The CDR3 loop spans 15 amino acids. V lost 6 bases and J lost 4, with 17 bases in between. Here the CDR3 reads CASSLAGDKPDTQYF. In DNA, the CDR3 is TGCGCCAGCAGCCTGGCAGGGGATAAGCCAGATACGCAGTATTTT.

The gene calls are TRBV6-2 or TRBV6-3 and TRBJ2-3, with 7 positions matching TRBD2. The J segment lost 3 bases and the V segment lost 2 bases, leaving 5 bases of the junction unmatched. The CDR3 sequence is 15 residues long. Germline V lookup: CDR1 MNHEY, CDR2 SVGEGT. The CDR3 protein is CASSYARAGTDTQYF. CDR3 sequence (DNA): TGTGCCAGCAGTTACGCTAGAGCGGGAACAGATACGCAGTATTTT.

The genes are TRBV2 and TRBJ2-5; 12 nucleotides agree with TRBD1. This CDR3 is 19 amino acids long. CDR1 and CDR2 from the germline V gene are SNHLY and FYNNEI. The trim removed 5 bases at V and 1 base at J, leaving 14 bases unmatched. The CDR3 here is CASSLPGTGGLELQETQYF. CDR3 coding DNA: TGTGCCAGCAGTCTACCCGGGACAGGGGGCTTGGAACTCCAAGAGACCCAGTACTTC.

The V call is TRBV2, the J call TRBJ2-1; 14 nucleotides match TRBD2. CDR3 size: 15 residues. Germline trimming cut 6 bases from V and 8 bases from J; bases unmatched to any gene: 6. In germline, CDR1 is SNHLY, CDR2 FYNNEI. CDR3 protein: CASRTGTSGSHEQFF. In DNA, the CDR3 is TGTGCCAGCAGGACCGGGACTAGCGGGAGCCATGAGCAGTTCTTC.

This clone has a single count. The chain employs TRBV7-8 and TRBJ2-7, with TRBD2 identical over 7 bases. The CDR3 is 14 amino acids. J gave up 6 bases and V 9 bases, and 14 bases lay outside the gene matches. Germline assignment: CDR1 SGHVS and CDR2 FQNEAQ. CDR3 residues: CASGASGSVSEQYF. The CDR3 nucleotides read TGTGCCAGTGGGGCTAGCGGATCAGTTAGCGAGCAGTACTTC.

This CDR3 reads CASSLELAGVGTGELFF. In DNA, the CDR3 is TGTGCCAGCAGCTTAGAACTAGCGGGAGTGGGGACCGGGGAGCTGTTTTTT. This rearrangement joins TRBV7-6 to TRBJ2-2; TRBD2 agrees at 11 bases. Looked up from germline, CDR1 is SGHVS and CDR2 is FNYEAQ. Trimming cost V 1 base and J 5 bases; bases outside gene matches: 6. This CDR3 has 17 residues.

This chain joins TRBV7-8 and TRBJ2-2, with 7 bases lining up with TRBD2. This CDR3 has 17 residues. V dropped 6 bases and J dropped 0; count of bases not matched to a gene: 10. The germline CDR1 and CDR2 sequences are SGHVS and FQNEAQ. CDR3 in DNA: TGTGCCAGCAGGTTCCCCCCCAGCGGGACGAACACCGGGGAGCTGTTTTTT. Translation: CASRFPPSGTNTGELFF.

The J gene is TRBJ2-2, the V gene TRBV28; 8 nucleotides match TRBD2. The V gene's germline CDR1 is MDHEN and CDR2 SYDVKM. The V segment lost 7 bases and the J segment 1 base; nucleotides outside the gene matches: 2. CDR3 size: 14 residues. The CDR3 DNA follows: TGTGCCAGCAACGGGGGGGGGAACACCGGGGAGCTGTTTTTT. It is translated as CASNGGGNTGELFF.

This sequence joins TRBV5-1 and TRBJ2-5, with TRBD1 matching over 7 bases. Germline CDR1 reads SGHRS; CDR2 reads YFSETQ. Unmatched junction bases numbered 3, after V lost 0 bases and J lost 1 base. The CDR3 is made up of 15 amino acids. CDR3 amino acids: CASSLGGTAQETQYF. The CDR3 coding sequence is TGCGCCAGCAGCTTGGGGGGGACAGCCCAAGAGACCCAGTACTTC. Full variable domain (remainder filled in from reference TRBV5-1 and TRBJ2-5): KAGVTQTPRYLIKTRGQQVTLSCSPISGHRSVSWYQQTPGQGLQFLFEYFSETQRNKGNFPGRFSGRQFSNSRSEMNVSTLELGDSALYLCASSLGGTAQETQYFGPGTRLLVL.

The gene calls are TRBV18 and TRBJ1-5; 7 bases are shared with TRBD1. The V gene's germline CDR1 is KGHSH and CDR2 LQKENI. The CDR3 extends over 14 amino acids. J gave up 6 bases and V 2 bases, and 4 bases lay outside the gene matches. CDR3 sequence reads: CASSPEPGGQPQHF. In DNA form, the CDR3 reads TGTGCCAGCTCACCAGAGCCAGGGGGTCAGCCCCAGCATTTT.

This clone was observed a few times. The chain carries TRBV5-1 and TRBJ1-6; D not certain. This CDR3 has 17 amino acids. CDR1 is SGHRS, CDR2 YFSETQ, per germline. Trimming left V 4 bases short and J 0 bases short, with 14 bases between. This CDR3 is CASSTRPGGSYNSPLHF. In nucleotides, the CDR3 is TGCGCCAGCAGCACCAGACCGGGAGGCTCCTATAATTCACCCCTCCACTTT.

CDR3 DNA: TGTGCCAGCAGCGTAGCTACAGGGGCTGGGGCCAACGTCCTGACTTTC. Its protein product is CASSVATGAGANVLTF. The chain employs TRBV9 and TRBJ2-6; 7 nucleotides align to TRBD1. This CDR3 contains 16 residues. Germline CDR1 SGDLS, CDR2 YYNGEE. Trimming at V came to 0 bases and at J to 2 bases, leaving 2 bases not matched to a gene.

The V and J genes are TRBV27 and TRBJ2-7; 8 bases agree with TRBD1. From germline, CDR1 is MNHEY and CDR2 SMNVEV (reference sequence). This CDR3 is 15 amino acids long. V trimming: 4 bases; J trimming: 5 bases; junction bases outside the gene matches: 10. CDR3 in DNA: TGTGCCAGCAGTTGGCGACAGGGGAAGGTCGACGAGCAGTACTTC. Its protein product is CASSWRQGKVDEQYF.

The V and J genes are TRBV6-5 and TRBJ2-1, with a tentative D call TRBD2 (5 bases). V was clipped by 6 bases and J by 3 bases, with 9 bases between them. The CDR3 totals 13 residues. Germline assignment: CDR1 MNHEY and CDR2 SVGAGI. The CDR3 nucleotides read TGTGCCAGCAGCCCACGGGGCTACAATGAGCAGTTCTTC. Its translation is CASSPRGYNEQFF.

The DNA of the CDR3 is TGTGCCAGCAGTGGGGCGACAGGGTGGGAGACCCAGTACTTC. Amino acids: CASSGATGWETQYF. This chain links TRBV25-1 with TRBJ2-5; 7 nucleotides match TRBD1. The germline CDR1 and CDR2 sequences are MGHDK and SYGVNS. The ends lost 4 bases at V and 5 bases at J; junction bases unmatched: 7. The CDR3 has 14 amino acids.

The gene calls are TRBV12-5 and TRBJ1-1; no clear D gene. Germline loops: CDR1 LGHNT, CDR2 FRNRAP. The CDR3 runs to 15 residues. The germline V and J ends were trimmed by 1 base and 0 bases, with 9 bases remaining between them. This chain's CDR3 is CASGLAGALNTEAFF. CDR3 DNA: TGTGCTAGTGGTTTGGCGGGAGCCCTGAACACTGAAGCTTTCTTT.

J is TRBJ2-7 and V is TRBV10-3; the match to TRBD1 covers 7 bases. The CDR3 totals 12 residues. Per the germline V gene, CDR1 is ENHRY and CDR2 is SYGVKD. Trimming removed 10 bases from V and 2 bases from J; junction bases left unmatched: 5. The CDR3 DNA reads as TGTGCCACACGACAGGGAACCTACGAGCAGTACTTC. It is translated as CATRQGTYEQYF.

This clone has only one observation. The chain employs TRBV29-1 and TRBJ2-7; 9 bases align to TRBD2. The CDR3 totals 16 residues. Trimming removed 6 bases from V and 0 bases from J; junction bases left unmatched: 12. CDR1 and CDR2 (germline): SQVTM, ANQGSEA. CDR3 DNA sequence: TGCAGCGTCTTGGTCGCTTTTAGCGGGAGCTCCTACGAGCAGTACTTC. Its protein product is CSVLVAFSGSSYEQYF.

The chain joins TRBV18 to TRBJ2-3; D gene ambiguous. CDR3 length: 13 amino acids. V was clipped by 2 bases and J by 0 bases, with 3 bases between them. Germline V gene lookup returns CDR1 KGHSH and CDR2 LQKENI. The chain's CDR3 is CASSPTSTDTQYF. The CDR3 DNA is TGTGCCAGCTCACCAACTAGCACAGATACGCAGTATTTT. Filled out from reference TRBV18 and TRBJ2-3, the complete variable domain reads NAGVMQNPRHLVRRRGQEARLRCSPMKGHSHVYWYRQLPEEGLKFMVYLQKENIIDESGMPKERFSAEFPKEGPSILRIQQVVRGDSAAYFCASSPTSTDTQYFGPGTRLTVL.

V and J are TRBV11-2 and TRBJ2-7; 7 bases agree with TRBD1. This CDR3 is 13 amino acids long. The junction had 7 bases not matched to a gene; V was cut back by 4 bases and J by 7 bases. Germline V CDR1 and CDR2: SGHAT, FQNNGV. The chain's CDR3 is CASSSRTGVEQYF. The CDR3 DNA reads TGTGCCAGCAGCTCGCGCACAGGGGTTGAGCAGTACTTC.